These T cell receptor beta chains were read from a single sample in a study of blood T cell repertoires in COVID-19. Sequencing was performed with immunoSEQ multiplex PCR; in TCRdb, only in-frame clones are kept and a portion is missing. This sample has more than 250,000 clones, with 70% to 90% found just once. Sequencing was performed on peripheral blood. All receptors come from a woman aged 45-60 years with COVID-19, enrolled during active disease. Both conserved end residues are part of each CDR3. The D gene is left open where the match is weak. Size is stated for part of the rows, as once, few or many counts, or as a class when the clone is expanded.

d_gene,j_gene,v_gene,abundance,CDR3nt,CDR3aa
.,TRBJ1-4,TRBV5-1,.,TGCGCCAGCACCCTGACAGCAACTAATGAAAAACTGTTTTTT,CASTLTATNEKLFF
.,TRBJ1-1,TRBV13,few,TGTGCCAGCAGCTCACCTAACCTGAACACTGAAGCTTTCTTT,CASSSPNLNTEAFF
TRBD1,TRBJ1-6,TRBV7-9,few,TGTGCCAGCAGCTCTGAAGGGACAGGGTTTTCACCCCTCCACTTT,CASSSEGTGFSPLHF
.,TRBJ1-1,TRBV28,.,TGTGCCAGCAGTACCCGTCGCGCCCCTGAAGCTTTCTTT,CASSTRRAPEAFF
.,TRBJ2-1,TRBV19,once,TGTGCCAGTTTTCGCGGCACTGAGCAGTTCTTC,CASFRGTEQFF
.,TRBJ2-1,TRBV14,.,TGTGCCAGCAGCTTTAAACAGGACAATGAGCAGTTCTTC,CASSFKQDNEQFF
.,TRBJ2-7,TRBV28,.,TGTGCCAGCAGTCTCGGACAGAAATTGAACGAGCAGTACTTC,CASSLGQKLNEQYF
.,TRBJ1-1,TRBV5-4,.,TGTGCCAGCAGCTTGGAACAGGGTAGGATGAACACTGAAGCTTTCTTT,CASSLEQGRMNTEAFF
TRBD2,TRBJ2-5,TRBV29-1,.,TGCAGCGTTGTAGCGGGAGGGAGGGAGACCCAGTACTTC,CSVVAGGRETQYF
.,TRBJ1-1,TRBV27,once,TGTGCCAGCAGTCCAACCAGGGGGAACACTGAAGCTTTCTTT,CASSPTRGNTEAFF
.,TRBJ1-1,TRBV30,.,TGTGCCTGGAGTACAACTCGGGACACTGAAGCTTTCTTT,CAWSTTRDTEAFF